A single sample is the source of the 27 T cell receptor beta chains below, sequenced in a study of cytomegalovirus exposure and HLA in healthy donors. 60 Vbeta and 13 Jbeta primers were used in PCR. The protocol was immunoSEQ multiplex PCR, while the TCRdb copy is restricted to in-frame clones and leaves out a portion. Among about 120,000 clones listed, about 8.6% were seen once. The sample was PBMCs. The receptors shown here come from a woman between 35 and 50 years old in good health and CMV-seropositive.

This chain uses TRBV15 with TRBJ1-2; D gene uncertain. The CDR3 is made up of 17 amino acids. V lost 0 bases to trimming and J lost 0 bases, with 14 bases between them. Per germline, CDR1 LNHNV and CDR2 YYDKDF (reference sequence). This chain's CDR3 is CATSRDLLVSSNYGYTF. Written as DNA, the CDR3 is TGTGCCACCAGCAGAGATCTTTTAGTGTCCTCTAACTATGGCTACACCTTC.

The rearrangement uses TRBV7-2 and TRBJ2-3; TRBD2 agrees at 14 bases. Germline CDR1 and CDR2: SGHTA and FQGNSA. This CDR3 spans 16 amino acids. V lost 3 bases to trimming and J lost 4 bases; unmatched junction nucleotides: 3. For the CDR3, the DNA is TGTGCCAGCAGCTTGCGACTAGCGGGGGGGCCAGATACGCAGTATTTT. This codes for CASSLRLAGGPDTQYF.

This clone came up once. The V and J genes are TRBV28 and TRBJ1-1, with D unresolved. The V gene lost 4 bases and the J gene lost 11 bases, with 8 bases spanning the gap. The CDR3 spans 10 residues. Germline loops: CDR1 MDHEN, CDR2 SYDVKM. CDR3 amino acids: CASSSRYAFF. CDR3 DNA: TGTGCCAGCAGTTCTCGTTATGCTTTCTTT. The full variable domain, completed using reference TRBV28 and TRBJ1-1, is DVKVTQSSRYLVKRTGEKVFLECVQDMDHENMFWYRQDPGLGLRLIYFSYDVKMKEKGDIPEGYSVSREKKERFSLILESASTNQTSMYLCASSSRYAFFGQGTRLTVV.

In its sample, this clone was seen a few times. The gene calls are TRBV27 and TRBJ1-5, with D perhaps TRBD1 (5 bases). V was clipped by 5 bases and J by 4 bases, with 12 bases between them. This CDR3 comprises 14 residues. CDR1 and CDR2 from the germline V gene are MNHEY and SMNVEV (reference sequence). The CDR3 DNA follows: TGTGCCAGCAGTCTGGGGCAGAATAATCAGCCCCAGCATTTT. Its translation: CASSLGQNNQPQHF.

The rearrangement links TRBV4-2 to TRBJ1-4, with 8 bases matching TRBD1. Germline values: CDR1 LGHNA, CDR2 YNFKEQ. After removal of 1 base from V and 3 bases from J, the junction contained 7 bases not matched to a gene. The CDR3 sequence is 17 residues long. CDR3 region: CASSQVTGGEANEKLFF. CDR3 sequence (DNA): TGTGCCAGCAGCCAAGTAACAGGGGGAGAGGCTAATGAAAAACTGTTTTTT.

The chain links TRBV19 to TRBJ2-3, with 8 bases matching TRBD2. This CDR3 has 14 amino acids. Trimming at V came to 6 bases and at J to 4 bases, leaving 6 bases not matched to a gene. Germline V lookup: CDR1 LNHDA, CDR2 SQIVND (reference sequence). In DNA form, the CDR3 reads TGTGCCAGTAGCGCGGGGGGCCCCTCAGATACGCAGTATTTT. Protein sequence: CASSAGGPSDTQYF. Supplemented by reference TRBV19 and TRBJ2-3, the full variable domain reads DGGITQSPKYLFRKEGQNVTLSCEQNLNHDAMYWYRQDPGQGLRLIYYSQIVNDFQKGDIAEGYSVSREKKESFPLTVTSAQKNPTAFYLCASSAGGPSDTQYFGPGTRLTVL.

In DNA, the CDR3 is TGCGCCAGCAGCTTGGGGCAGGTCGCTGAAGCTTTCTTT. Protein sequence: CASSLGQVAEAFF. The rearrangement joins TRBV5-1 to TRBJ1-1; D unresolved. Trimming shortened V by 0 bases and J by 6 bases, and 9 bases separated the two germline ends. The CDR3 length is 13 residues. Germline assignment: CDR1 SGHRS and CDR2 YFSETQ.

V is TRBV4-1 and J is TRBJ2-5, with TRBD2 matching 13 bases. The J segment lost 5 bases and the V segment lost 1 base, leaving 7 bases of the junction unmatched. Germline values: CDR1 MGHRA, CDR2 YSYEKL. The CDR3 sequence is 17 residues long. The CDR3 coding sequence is TGCGCCAGCAGCCAAGCACTAGCGGGGGGGCGAAGGGAGACCCAGTACTTC. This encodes CASSQALAGGRRETQYF.

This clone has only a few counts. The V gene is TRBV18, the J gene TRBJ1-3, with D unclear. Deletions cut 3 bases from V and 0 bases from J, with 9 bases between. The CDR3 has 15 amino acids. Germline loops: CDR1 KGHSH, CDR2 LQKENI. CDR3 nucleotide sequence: TGTGCCAGCTCACCGAGCGCAGACTCTGGAAACACCATATATTTT. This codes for CASSPSADSGNTIYF.

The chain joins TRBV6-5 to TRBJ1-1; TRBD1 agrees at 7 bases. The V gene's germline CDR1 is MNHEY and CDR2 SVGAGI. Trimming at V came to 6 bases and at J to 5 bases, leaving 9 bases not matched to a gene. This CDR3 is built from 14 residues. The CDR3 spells CASSPDRALTEAFF. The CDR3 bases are TGTGCCAGCAGCCCAGACAGGGCTTTAACTGAAGCTTTCTTT.

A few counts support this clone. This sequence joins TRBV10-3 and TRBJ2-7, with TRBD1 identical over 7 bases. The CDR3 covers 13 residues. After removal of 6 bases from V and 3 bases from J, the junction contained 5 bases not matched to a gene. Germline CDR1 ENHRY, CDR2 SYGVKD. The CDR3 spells CAIRMGTDYEQYF. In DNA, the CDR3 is TGTGCCATCAGGATGGGGACAGACTACGAGCAGTACTTC.

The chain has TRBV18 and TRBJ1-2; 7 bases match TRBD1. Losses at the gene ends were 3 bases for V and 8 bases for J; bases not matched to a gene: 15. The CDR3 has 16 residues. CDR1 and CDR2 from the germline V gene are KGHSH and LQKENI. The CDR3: CASSPIKVKGAFGYTF. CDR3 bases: TGTGCCAGCTCACCGATCAAGGTGAAGGGGGCCTTCGGCTACACCTTC.

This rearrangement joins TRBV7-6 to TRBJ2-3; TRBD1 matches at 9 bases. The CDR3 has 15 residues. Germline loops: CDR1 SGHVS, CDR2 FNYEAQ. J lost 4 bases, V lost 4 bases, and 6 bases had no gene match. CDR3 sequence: CASSSTGTGSDTQYF. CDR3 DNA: TGTGCCAGCAGCTCCACCGGGACAGGGTCAGATACGCAGTATTTT.

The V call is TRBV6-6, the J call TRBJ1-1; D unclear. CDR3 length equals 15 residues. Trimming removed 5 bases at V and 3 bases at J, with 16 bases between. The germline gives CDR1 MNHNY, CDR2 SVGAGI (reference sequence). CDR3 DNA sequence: TGTGCCAGCAGTAGCACACGGGTTTTCGACACTGAAGCTTTCTTT. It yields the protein CASSSTRVFDTEAFF.

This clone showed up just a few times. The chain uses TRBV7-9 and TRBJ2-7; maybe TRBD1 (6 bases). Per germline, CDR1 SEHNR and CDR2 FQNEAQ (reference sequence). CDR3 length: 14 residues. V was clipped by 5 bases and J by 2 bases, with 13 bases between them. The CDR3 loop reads CASSTTGQAYEQYF. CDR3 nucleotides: TGTGCCAGCAGCACAACAGGGCAGGCCTACGAGCAGTACTTC.

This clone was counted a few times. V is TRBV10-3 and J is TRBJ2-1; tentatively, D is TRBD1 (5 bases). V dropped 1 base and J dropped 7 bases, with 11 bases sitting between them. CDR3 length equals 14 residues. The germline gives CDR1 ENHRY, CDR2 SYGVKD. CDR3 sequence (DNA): TGTGCCATCAGTGAGTGGGCAGGGCCAAATGAGCAGTTCTTC. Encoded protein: CAISEWAGPNEQFF.

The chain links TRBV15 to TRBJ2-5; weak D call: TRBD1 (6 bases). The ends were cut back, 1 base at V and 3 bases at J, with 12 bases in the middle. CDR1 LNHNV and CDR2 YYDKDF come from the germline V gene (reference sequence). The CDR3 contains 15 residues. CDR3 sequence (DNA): TGTGCCACCAGCAGAGGAAGGACAGCCGAAGAGACCCAGTACTTC. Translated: CATSRGRTAEETQYF.

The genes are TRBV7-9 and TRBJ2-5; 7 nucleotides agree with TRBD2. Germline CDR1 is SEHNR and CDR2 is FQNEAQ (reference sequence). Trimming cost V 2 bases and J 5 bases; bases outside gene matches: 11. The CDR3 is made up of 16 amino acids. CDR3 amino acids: CASSLTPAGMGETQYF. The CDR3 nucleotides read TGTGCCAGCAGCTTAACTCCAGCGGGGATGGGGGAGACCCAGTACTTC.

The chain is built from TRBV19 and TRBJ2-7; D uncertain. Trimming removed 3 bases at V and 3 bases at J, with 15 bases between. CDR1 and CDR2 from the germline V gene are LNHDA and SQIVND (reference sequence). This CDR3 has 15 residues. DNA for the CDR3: TGTGCCAGTAGTATGAGTGACATTCTTCGCTACGAGCAGTACTTC. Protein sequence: CASSMSDILRYEQYF. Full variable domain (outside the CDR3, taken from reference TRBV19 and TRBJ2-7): DGGITQSPKYLFRKEGQNVTLSCEQNLNHDAMYWYRQDPGQGLRLIYYSQIVNDFQKGDIAEGYSVSREKKESFPLTVTSAQKNPTAFYLCASSMSDILRYEQYFGPGTRLTVT.

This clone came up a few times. The CDR3 DNA reads as TGTGCCAGCAGCTTCTCGGGGGAGCTGTTTTTT. This translates into CASSFSGELFF. This chain links TRBV13 with TRBJ2-2; D is ambiguous. With 3 bases removed from V and 8 bases from J, the gap between germline ends came to 4 bases. CDR1 and CDR2 from the germline V gene are PRHDT and FYEKMQ (reference sequence). The CDR3 loop spans 11 amino acids.

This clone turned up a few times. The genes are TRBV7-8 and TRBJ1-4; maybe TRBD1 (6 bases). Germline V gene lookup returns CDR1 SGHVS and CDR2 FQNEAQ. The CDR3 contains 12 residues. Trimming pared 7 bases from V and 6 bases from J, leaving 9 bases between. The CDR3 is CASTGVDEKLFF. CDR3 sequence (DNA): TGTGCCAGCACAGGGGTGGATGAAAAACTGTTTTTT.

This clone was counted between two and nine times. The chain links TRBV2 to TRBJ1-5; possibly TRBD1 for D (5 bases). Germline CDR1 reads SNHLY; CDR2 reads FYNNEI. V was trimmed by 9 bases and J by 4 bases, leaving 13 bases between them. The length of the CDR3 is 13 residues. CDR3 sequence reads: CASRGSRNQPQHF. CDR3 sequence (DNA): TGTGCCAGTAGGGGATCTAGGAATCAGCCCCAGCATTTT.

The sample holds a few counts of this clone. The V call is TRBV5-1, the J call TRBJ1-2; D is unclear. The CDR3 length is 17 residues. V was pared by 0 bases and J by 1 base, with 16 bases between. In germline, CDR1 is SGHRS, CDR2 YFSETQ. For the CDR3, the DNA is TGCGCCAGCAGCTTGGGTGCGTTAGAGGGAGATAACTATGGCTACACCTTC. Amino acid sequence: CASSLGALEGDNYGYTF.

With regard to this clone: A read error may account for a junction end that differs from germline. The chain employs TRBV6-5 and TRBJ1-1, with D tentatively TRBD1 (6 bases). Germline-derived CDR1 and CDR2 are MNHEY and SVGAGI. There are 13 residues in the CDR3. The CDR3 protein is CASSRTATDPLVF. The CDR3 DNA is TGTGCCAGCAGTCGGACAGCGACAGACCCCTTAGTTTTT.

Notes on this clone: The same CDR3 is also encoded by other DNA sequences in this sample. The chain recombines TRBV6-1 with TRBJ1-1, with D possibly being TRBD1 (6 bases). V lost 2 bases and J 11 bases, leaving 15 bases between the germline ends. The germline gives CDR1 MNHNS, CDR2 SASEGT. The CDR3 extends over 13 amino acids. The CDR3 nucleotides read TGTGCCAGCAGTGAACCCACAGGGAGGGACGCTTTCTTT. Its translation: CASSEPTGRDAFF.

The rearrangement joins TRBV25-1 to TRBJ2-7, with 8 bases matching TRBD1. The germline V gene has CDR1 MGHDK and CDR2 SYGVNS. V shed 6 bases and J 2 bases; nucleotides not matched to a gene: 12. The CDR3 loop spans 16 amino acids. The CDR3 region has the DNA TGTGCCAGCAGCAAGACGACCGGGACAGGTGCCTACGAGCAGTACTTC. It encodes CASSKTTGTGAYEQYF.

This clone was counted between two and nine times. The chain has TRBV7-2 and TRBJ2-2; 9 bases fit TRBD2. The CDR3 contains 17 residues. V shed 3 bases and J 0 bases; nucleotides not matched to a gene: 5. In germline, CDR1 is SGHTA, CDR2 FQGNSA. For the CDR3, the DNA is TGTGCCAGCAGCTTCCCTAGCGGGGACCCGAACACCGGGGAGCTGTTTTTT. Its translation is CASSFPSGDPNTGELFF.